This T cell receptor beta chain originates from a study of T-cell memory formation after mild COVID-19. Looking at the study overall: Clustering of TCRs was largely donor specific.

MiXCR was run by TCRdb on the 5' RACE reads, yielding one entry per CDR3 protein. The top ten clones hold approximately 3% of a sample with around 200,000 distinct CDR3 sequences, over 9.5% of them seen once. Germline-derived CDR1 and CDR2 are MNHEY and SMNVEV (reference sequence). Trimming removed 5 bases at V and 2 bases at J, with 13 bases between. This CDR3 is 14 amino acids long. This clonotype came up many times. This chain uses TRBV27 with TRBJ2-7; D call uncertain. This clonotype originated in a young man who had mild COVID-19 (a few samples of this study predate the infection). Cell type and time point are not known. The sample consisted of PBMCs or a T cell subset sorted from them (not recorded which). The CDR3 reads CASSPFRAAYEQYF. As DNA, the CDR3 is TGTGCCAGCAGTCCCTTTCGAGCAGCCTACGAGCAGTACTTC.